This T cell receptor (beta chain) was observed in a study of shared clonotypes between healthy human individuals. CD45RO negativity and positive selection for CCR7 defined naive CD8 cells, a population that excluded terminally differentiated effector memory CD45RA+ cells. Data came from immunoSEQ multiplex PCR; TCRdb stores just in-frame clones and leaves some out. The sample gives a few million clones, roughly 93% of which show up once; 1.5% to 2% is in the top ten. The sequencing sample was made of naive CD8+ T cells from PBMCs. The receptor was isolated from a man younger than 35 in good health. Some clones in this sample may be carry-over from other donors' samples.

CDR3 loop: CASGDSINEQFF. CDR3 nucleotides: TGTGCCAGCGGGGACTCCATCAATGAGCAGTTCTTC. V is TRBV9 and J is TRBJ2-1; D perhaps matches TRBD2 (6 bases). The CDR3 spans 12 residues. Germline assignment: CDR1 SGDLS and CDR2 YYNGEE. V dropped 7 bases and J dropped 6 bases, with 11 bases sitting between them.